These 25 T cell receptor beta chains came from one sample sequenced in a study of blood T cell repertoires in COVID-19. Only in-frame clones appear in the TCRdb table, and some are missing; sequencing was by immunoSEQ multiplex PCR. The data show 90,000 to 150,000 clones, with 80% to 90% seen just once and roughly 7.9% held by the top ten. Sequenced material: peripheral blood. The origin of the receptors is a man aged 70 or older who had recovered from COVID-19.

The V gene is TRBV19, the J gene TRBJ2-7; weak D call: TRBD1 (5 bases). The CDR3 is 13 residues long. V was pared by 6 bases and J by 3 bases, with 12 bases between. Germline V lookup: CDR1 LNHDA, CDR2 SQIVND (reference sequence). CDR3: CASSEQVFYEQYF. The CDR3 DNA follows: TGTGCCAGTAGCGAACAGGTTTTCTACGAGCAGTACTTC.

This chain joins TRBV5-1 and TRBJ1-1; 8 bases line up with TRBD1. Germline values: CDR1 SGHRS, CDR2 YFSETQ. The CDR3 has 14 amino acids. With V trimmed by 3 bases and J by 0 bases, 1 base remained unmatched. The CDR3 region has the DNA TGCGCCAGCAGCTCACAGGGGGTGAACACTGAAGCTTTCTTT. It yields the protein CASSSQGVNTEAFF. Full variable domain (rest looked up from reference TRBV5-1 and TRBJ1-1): KAGVTQTPRYLIKTRGQQVTLSCSPISGHRSVSWYQQTPGQGLQFLFEYFSETQRNKGNFPGRFSGRQFSNSRSEMNVSTLELGDSALYLCASSSQGVNTEAFFGQGTRLTVV.

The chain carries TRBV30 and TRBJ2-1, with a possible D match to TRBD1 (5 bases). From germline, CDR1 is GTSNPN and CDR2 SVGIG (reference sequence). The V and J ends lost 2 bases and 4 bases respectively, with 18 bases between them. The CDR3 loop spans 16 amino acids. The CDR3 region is CAWSRLPTVEYNEQFF. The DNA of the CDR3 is TGTGCCTGGAGTCGACTTCCGACAGTAGAATACAATGAGCAGTTCTTC.

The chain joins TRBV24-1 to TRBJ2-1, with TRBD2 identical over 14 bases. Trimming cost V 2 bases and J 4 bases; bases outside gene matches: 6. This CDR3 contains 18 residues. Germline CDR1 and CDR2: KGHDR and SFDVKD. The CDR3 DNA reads TGTGCCACCAGTGATTCGGGACTAGCGGGAGTTGGGTACAATGAGCAGTTCTTC. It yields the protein CATSDSGLAGVGYNEQFF.

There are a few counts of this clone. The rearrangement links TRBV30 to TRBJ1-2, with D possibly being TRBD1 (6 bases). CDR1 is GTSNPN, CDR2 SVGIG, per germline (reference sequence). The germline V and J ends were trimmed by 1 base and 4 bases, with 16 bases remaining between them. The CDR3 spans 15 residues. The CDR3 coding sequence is TGTGCCTGGAGTGAGCCGGCCAGGGGCTTCTATGGCTACACCTTC. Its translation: CAWSEPARGFYGYTF.

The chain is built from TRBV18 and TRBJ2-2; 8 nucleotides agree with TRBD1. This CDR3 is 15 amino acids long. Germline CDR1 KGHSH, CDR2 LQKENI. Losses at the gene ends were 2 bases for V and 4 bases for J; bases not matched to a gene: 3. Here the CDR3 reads CASSPRTGRTGELFF. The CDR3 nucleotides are TGTGCCAGCTCACCAAGGACAGGGCGCACCGGGGAGCTGTTTTTT. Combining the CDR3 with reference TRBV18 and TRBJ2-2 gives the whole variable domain NAGVMQNPRHLVRRRGQEARLRCSPMKGHSHVYWYRQLPEEGLKFMVYLQKENIIDESGMPKERFSAEFPKEGPSILRIQQVVRGDSAAYFCASSPRTGRTGELFFGEGSRLTVL.

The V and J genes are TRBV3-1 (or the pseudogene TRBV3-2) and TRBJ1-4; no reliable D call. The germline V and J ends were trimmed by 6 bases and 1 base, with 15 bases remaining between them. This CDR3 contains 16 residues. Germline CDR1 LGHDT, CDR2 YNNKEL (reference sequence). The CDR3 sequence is CASSSKQRITNEKLFF. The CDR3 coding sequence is TGTGCCAGCAGTTCGAAGCAGCGTATAACTAATGAAAAACTGTTTTTT.

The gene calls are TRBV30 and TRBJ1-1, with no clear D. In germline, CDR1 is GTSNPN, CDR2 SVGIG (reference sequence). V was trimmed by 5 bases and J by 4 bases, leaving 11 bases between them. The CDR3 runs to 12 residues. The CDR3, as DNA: TGTGCCTGGTGCCGGGTGGGCACTGAAGCTTTCTTT. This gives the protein CAWCRVGTEAFF. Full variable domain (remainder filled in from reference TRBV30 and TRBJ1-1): SQTIHQWPATLVQPVGSPLSLECTVEGTSNPNLYWYRQAAGRGLQLLFYSVGIGQISSEVPQNLSASRPQDRQFILSSKKLLLSDSGFYLCAWCRVGTEAFFGQGTRLTVV.

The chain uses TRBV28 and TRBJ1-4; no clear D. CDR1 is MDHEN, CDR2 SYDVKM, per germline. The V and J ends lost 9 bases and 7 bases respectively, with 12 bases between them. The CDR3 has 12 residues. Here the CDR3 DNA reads TGTGCCAGTTCAGAAGTTTCTGAAAAACTGTTTTTT. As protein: CASSEVSEKLFF. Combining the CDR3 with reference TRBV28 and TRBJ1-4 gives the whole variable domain DVKVTQSSRYLVKRTGEKVFLECVQDMDHENMFWYRQDPGLGLRLIYFSYDVKMKEKGDIPEGYSVSREKKERFSLILESASTNQTSMYLCASSEVSEKLFFGSGTQLSVL.

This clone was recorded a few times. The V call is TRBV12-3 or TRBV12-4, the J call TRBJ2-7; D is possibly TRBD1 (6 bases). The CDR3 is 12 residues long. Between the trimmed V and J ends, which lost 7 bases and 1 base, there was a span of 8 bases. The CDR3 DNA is TGTGCCAGCATGAGGGGGTCCTACGAGCAGTACTTC. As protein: CASMRGSYEQYF.

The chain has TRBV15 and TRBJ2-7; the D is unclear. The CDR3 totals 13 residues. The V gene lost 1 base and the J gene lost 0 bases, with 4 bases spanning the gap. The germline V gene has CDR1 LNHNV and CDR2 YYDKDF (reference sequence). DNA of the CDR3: TGTGCCACCAGCAGAGGGCACTCCTACGAGCAGTACTTC. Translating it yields CATSRGHSYEQYF.

The CDR3 loop is CATRTGGTDTQYF. Here the CDR3 DNA reads TGTGCCACCCGGACAGGGGGCACAGATACGCAGTATTTT. This rearrangement joins TRBV7-8 to TRBJ2-3, with TRBD1 identical over 9 bases. The CDR3 consists of 13 residues. CDR1 is SGHVS, CDR2 FQNEAQ, per germline. Losses at the gene ends were 10 bases for V and 1 base for J; bases not matched to a gene: 3.

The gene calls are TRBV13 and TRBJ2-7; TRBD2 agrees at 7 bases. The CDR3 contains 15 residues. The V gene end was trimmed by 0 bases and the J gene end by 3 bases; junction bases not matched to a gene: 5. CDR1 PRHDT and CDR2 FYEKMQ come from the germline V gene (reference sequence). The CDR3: CASSLGSGSFYEQYF. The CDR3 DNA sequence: TGTGCCAGCAGCTTAGGTAGCGGGTCTTTCTACGAGCAGTACTTC.

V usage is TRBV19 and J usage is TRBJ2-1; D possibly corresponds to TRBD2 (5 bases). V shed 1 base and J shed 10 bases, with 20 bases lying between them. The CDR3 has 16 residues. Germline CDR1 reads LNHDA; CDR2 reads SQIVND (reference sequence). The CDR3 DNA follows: TGTGCCAGTAGTATAGGTGGCGGGTCCCCCCCGAGGGAGCAGTTCTTC. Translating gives CASSIGGGSPPREQFF.

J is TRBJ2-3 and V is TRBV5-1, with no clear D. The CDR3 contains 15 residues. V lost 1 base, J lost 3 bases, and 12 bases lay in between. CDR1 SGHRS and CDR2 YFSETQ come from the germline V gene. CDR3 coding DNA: TGCGCCAGCAGCTTGTCCTGGGCAGGAACAGATACGCAGTATTTT. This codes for CASSLSWAGTDTQYF.

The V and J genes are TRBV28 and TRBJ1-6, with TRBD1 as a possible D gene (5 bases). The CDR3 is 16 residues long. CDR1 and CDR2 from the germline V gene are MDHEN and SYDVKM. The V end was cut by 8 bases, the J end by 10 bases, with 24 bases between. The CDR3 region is CASGPPGDLVISPLHF. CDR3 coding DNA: TGTGCCAGCGGGCCTCCCGGGGACTTAGTAATCTCACCCCTCCACTTT.

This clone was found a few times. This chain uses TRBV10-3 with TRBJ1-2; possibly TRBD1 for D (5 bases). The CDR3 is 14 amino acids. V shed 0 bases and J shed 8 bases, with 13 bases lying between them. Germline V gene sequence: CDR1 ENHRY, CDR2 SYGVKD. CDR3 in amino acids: CAISESGGDAGYTF. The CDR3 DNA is TGTGCCATCAGTGAGTCTGGCGGGGACGCCGGCTACACCTTC.

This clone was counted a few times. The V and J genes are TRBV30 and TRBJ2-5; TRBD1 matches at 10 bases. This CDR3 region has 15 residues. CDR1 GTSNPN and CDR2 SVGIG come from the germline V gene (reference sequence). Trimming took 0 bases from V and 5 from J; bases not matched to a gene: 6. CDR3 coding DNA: TGTGCCTGGAGTGTAGGGGGACAGGGGATCGAGACCCAGTACTTC. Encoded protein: CAWSVGGQGIETQYF.

CDR3 bases: TGTGCCAGCCTCTACCGACGGGAGTTGGGGGATACGCAGTATTTT. Translation: CASLYRRELGDTQYF. The rearrangement links TRBV6-5 to TRBJ2-3; tentative D call: TRBD2 (6 bases). The CDR3 runs 15 residues. Trimming pared 8 bases from V and 6 bases from J, leaving 21 bases between. Germline-derived CDR1 and CDR2 are MNHEY and SVGAGI.

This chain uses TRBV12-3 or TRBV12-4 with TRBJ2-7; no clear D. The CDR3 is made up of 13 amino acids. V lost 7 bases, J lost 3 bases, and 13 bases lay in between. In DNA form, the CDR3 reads TGTGCCAGCACCGACCCTCCAGGCTACGAGCAGTACTTC. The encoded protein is CASTDPPGYEQYF.

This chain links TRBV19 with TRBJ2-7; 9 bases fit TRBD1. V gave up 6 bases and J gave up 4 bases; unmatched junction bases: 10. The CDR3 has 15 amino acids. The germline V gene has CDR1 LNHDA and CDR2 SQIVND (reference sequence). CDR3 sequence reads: CASREFMGQGYEQYF. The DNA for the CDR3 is TGTGCCAGTAGGGAATTCATGGGACAGGGATACGAGCAGTACTTC.

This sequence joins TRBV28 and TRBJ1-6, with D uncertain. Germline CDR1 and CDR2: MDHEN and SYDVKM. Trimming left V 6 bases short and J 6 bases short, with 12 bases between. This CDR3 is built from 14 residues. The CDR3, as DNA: TGTGCCAGCAGAGAGTCATTCCTTAATTCACCCCTCCACTTT. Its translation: CASRESFLNSPLHF.

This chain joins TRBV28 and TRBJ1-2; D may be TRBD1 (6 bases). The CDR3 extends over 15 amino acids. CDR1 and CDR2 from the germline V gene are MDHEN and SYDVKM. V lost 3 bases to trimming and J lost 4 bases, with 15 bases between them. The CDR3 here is CASSFSFTGRYGYTF. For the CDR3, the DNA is TGTGCCAGCAGTTTTTCATTTACAGGGCGCTATGGCTACACCTTC.

This CDR3 is CASSQDYPGGSNTGELFF. CDR3 bases: TGCGCCAGCAGCCAAGATTACCCAGGGGGCTCGAACACCGGGGAGCTGTTTTTT. V is TRBV4-3 and J is TRBJ2-2; the match to TRBD1 covers 8 bases. Trimming took 0 bases from V and 0 from J; bases not matched to a gene: 6. The CDR3 length is 18 residues. The germline V gene encodes CDR1 LGHNA and CDR2 YSLEER.

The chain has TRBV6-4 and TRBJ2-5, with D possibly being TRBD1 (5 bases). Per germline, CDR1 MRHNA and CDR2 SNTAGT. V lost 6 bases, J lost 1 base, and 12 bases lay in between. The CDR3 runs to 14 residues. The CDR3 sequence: CASRGLGPQETQYF. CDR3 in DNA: TGTGCCAGCAGGGGGTTGGGGCCCCAAGAGACCCAGTACTTC.